The clone carrying this T cell receptor beta chain was seen just once. With a much larger clone just one base away, this may be a read error. These data are taken from a study of T cell repertoires in cytomegalovirus infection. A single record per CDR3 protein comes from TCRdb applying MiXCR to the reads. This table has roughly 230,000 distinct CDR3 sequences, around 6.4% appearing once. The CDR3 extends over 13 amino acids. Germline V gene lookup returns CDR1 DFQATT and CDR2 SNEGSKA (reference sequence). Material for sequencing was PBMCs. This rearrangement joins TRBV20-1 to TRBJ2-7; D is possibly TRBD1 or TRBD2 (5 bases each). The clonotype originates from a human donor in good health (CMV status not recorded). Some clones in this sample may be carry-over from other donors' samples. The CDR3, as DNA: TGCAGTGCTATGGGAGACAGTTCCTACGAGCGGTACTTC. As protein: CSAMGDSSYERYF.